This T cell receptor beta chain was sequenced during a study of identical twins. Notes on the study in general: Interpretation of the results relied on cross-sectional statistical analysis and not on following the same donors. Fewer insertions were carried by abundant cord blood beta clonotypes, but none was seen in memory repertoires. Twins' excess sharing was less marked for out-of-frame beta sequences.

The sample holds a few counts of this clonotype. Its antigen is not known. Trimming left V 1 base short and J 4 bases short, with 11 bases between. There are 15 residues in the CDR3. The germline V gene encodes CDR1 SNHLY and CDR2 FYNNEI. TCRdb redid the calling of the 5' RACE reads with MiXCR, one entry per CDR3 protein. The sample holds some 1,700,000 distinct CDR3 sequences, roughly a third seen once. Everyone who gave samples was a healthy Caucasian. The source is a newborn girl in good health. The chain is built from TRBV2 and TRBJ2-1; D is unclear. Sequencing used cord blood. Here the CDR3 reads CASSEDRALYNEQFF. The CDR3 bases are TGTGCCAGCAGTGAAGATCGAGCATTATACAATGAGCAGTTCTTC.